This TCR beta chain appears in the sequencing data of a study of CD8 T cells in ankylosing spondylitis. Each CDR3 protein gets one entry after TCRdb re-called the 5' RACE reads with MiXCR. The sample comprises approximately 250,000 distinct CDR3 sequences, 24% of which are singletons, and approximately 0.61% rests with the top ten. Trimming removed 4 bases from V and 5 bases from J, with 12 bases in between. The CDR3 runs 13 residues. CDR1 is SGHRS, CDR2 YFSETQ, per germline. This clonotype has a count of ten or more. The rearrangement joins TRBV5-1 to TRBJ2-5; possibly TRBD1 for D (5 bases). The TCR sequence derives from a male donor with ankylosing spondylitis or in good health (not recorded which). Sequences were obtained from blood, either unsorted or a sorted T cell fraction (not recorded which). The CDR3 nucleotides read TGCGCCAGCAGCCAACAGGTTTCTGAGACCCAGTACTTC. It is translated as CASSQQVSETQYF.